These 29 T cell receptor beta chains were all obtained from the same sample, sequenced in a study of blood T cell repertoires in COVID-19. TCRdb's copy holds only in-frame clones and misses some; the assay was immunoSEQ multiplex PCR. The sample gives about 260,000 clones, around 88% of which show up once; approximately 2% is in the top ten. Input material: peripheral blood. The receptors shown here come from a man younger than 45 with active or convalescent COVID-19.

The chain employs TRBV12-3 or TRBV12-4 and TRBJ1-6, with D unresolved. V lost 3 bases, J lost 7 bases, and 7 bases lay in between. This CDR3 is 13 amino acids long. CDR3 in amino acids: CASSLSQNSPLHF. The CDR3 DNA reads TGTGCCAGCAGTTTGTCTCAGAATTCACCCCTCCACTTT.

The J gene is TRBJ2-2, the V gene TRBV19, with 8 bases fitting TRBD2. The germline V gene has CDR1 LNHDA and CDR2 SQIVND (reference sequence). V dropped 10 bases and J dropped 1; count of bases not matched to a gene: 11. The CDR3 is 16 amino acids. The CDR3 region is CATLSRTSLNTGELFF. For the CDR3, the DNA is TGTGCCACTCTTTCTCGGACTAGCCTGAACACCGGGGAGCTGTTTTTT.

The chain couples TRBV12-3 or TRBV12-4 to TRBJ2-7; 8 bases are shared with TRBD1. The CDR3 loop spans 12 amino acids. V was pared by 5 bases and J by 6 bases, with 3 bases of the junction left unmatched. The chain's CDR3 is CASSDRGGEQYF. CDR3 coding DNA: TGTGCCAGCAGTGACAGGGGTGGCGAGCAGTACTTC.

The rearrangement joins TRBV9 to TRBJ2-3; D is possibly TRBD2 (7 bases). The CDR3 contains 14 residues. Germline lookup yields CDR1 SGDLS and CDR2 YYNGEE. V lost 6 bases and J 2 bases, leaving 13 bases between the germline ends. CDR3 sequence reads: CASTGGQTTDTQYF. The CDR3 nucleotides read TGTGCCAGCACGGGGGGACAAACCACAGATACGCAGTATTTT.

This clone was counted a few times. The CDR3 region is CASSPDWMEQFF. The DNA for the CDR3 is TGTGCCAGCAGCCCAGACTGGATGGAGCAGTTCTTC. This sequence joins TRBV5-5 and TRBJ2-1; D remains ambiguous. Germline V lookup: CDR1 SGHKS, CDR2 YYEKEE (reference sequence). V lost 4 bases, J lost 10 bases, and 12 bases lay in between. The CDR3 covers 12 residues.

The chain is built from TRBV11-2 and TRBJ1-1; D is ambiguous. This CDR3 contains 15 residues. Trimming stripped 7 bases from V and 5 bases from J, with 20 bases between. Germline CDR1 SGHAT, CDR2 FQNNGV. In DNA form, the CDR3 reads TGTGCCAGCAACCTGATCACGAACCGGAGGACTGAAGCTTTCTTT. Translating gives CASNLITNRRTEAFF.

DNA of the CDR3: TGTGCCAGCAGCCAAAGCTCAACTAATGAAAAACTGTTTTTT. Its protein is CASSQSSTNEKLFF. This sequence joins TRBV3-1 (or the pseudogene TRBV3-2) and TRBJ1-4; D is ambiguous. The CDR3 totals 14 residues. Trimming left V 2 bases short and J 0 bases short, with 4 bases between. Germline V gene lookup returns CDR1 LGHDT and CDR2 YNNKEL (reference sequence).

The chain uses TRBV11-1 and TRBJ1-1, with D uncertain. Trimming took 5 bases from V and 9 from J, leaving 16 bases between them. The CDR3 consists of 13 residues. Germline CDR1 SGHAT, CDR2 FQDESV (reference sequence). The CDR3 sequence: CASSQNNREKAFF. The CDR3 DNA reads TGTGCCAGCAGCCAAAATAACAGAGAAAAAGCTTTCTTT.

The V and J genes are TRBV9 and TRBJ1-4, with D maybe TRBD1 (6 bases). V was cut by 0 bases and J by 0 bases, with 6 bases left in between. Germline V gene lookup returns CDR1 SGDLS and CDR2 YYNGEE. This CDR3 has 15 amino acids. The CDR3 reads CASSVEGATNEKLFF. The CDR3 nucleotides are TGTGCCAGCAGCGTAGAGGGGGCAACTAATGAAAAACTGTTTTTT.

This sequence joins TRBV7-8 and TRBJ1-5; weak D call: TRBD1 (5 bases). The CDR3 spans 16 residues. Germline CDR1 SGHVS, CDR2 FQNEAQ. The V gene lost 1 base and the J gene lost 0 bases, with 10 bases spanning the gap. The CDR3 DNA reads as TGTGCCAGCAGCTTAGGGGGCGAGTATAGCAATCAGCCCCAGCATTTT. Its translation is CASSLGGEYSNQPQHF.

The CDR3 DNA sequence: TGTGCCTGGAGACAGTCTGGGGCCAACGTCCTGACTTTC. It encodes CAWRQSGANVLTF. The rearrangement joins TRBV30 to TRBJ2-6; D remains unclear. Germline assignment: CDR1 GTSNPN and CDR2 SVGIG (reference sequence). This CDR3 spans 13 amino acids. Deletions cut 3 bases from V and 1 base from J, with 4 bases between.

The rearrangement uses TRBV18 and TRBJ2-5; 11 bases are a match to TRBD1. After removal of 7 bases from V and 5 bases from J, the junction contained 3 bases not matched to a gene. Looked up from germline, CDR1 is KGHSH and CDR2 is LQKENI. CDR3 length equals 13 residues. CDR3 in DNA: TGTGCCAGCTGGACAGGGGGCTTTGAGACCCAGTACTTC. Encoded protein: CASWTGGFETQYF. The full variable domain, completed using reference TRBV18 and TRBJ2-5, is NAGVMQNPRHLVRRRGQEARLRCSPMKGHSHVYWYRQLPEEGLKFMVYLQKENIIDESGMPKERFSAEFPKEGPSILRIQQVVRGDSAAYFCASWTGGFETQYFGPGTRLLVL.

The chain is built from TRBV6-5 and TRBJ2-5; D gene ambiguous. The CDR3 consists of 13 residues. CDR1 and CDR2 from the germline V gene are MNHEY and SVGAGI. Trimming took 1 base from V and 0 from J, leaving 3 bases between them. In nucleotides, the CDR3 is TGTGCCAGCAGTTACTTAAACCAAGAGACCCAGTACTTC. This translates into CASSYLNQETQYF.

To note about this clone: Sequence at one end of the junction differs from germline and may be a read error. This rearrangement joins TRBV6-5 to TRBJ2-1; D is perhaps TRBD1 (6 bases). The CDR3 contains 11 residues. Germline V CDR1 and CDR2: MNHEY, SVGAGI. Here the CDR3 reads CASSRLWDTVF. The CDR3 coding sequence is TGTGCCAGCAGCAGACTTTGGGACACCGTCTTC.

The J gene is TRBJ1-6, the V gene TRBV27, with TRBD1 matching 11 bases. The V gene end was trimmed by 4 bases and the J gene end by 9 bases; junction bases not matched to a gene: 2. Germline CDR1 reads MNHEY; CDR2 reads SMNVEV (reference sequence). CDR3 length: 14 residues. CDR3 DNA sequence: TGTGCCAGCAGTTGGGACAGGGGGTCTTCACCCCTCCACTTT. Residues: CASSWDRGSSPLHF.

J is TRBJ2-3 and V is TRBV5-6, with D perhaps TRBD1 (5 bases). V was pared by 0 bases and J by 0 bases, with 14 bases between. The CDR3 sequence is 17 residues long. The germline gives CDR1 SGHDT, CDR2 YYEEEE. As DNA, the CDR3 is TGTGCCAGCAGCTTGGACCTAGGGGTGGGAAGCACAGATACGCAGTATTTT. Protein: CASSLDLGVGSTDTQYF.

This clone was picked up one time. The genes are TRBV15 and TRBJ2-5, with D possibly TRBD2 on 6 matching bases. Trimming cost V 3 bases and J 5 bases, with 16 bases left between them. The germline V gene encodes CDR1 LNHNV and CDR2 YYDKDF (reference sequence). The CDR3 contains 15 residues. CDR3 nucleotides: TGTGCCACCAGCAGGGACGATCGGGGGTGGGAGACCCAGTACTTC. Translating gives CATSRDDRGWETQYF.

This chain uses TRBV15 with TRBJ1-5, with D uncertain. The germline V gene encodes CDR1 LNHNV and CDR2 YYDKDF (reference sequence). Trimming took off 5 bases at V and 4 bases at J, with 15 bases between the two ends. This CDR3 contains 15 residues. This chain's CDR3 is CATSSSGGRNQPQHF. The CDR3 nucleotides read TGTGCCACCAGCTCATCGGGTGGCCGGAATCAGCCCCAGCATTTT.

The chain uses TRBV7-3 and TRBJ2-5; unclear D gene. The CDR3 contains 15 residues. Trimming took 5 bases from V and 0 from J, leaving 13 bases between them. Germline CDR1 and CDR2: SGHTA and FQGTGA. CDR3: CASSRTPEYQETQYF. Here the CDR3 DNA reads TGTGCCAGCAGCCGAACGCCCGAGTACCAAGAGACCCAGTACTTC.

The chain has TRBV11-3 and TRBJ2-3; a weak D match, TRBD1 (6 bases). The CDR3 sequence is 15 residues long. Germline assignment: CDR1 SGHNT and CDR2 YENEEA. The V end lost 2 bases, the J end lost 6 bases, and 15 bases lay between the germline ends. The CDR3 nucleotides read TGTGCCAGCAGCTTAAGGGACATAAATAGCGATACGCAGTATTTT. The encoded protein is CASSLRDINSDTQYF.

CDR3 bases: TGCAGCGTTGGGGCGGAGGATGAGCAGTTCTTC. Translated, it gives CSVGAEDEQFF. This sequence joins TRBV29-1 and TRBJ2-1; a possible D gene is TRBD2 (5 bases). Trimming pared 4 bases from V and 8 bases from J, leaving 9 bases between. Germline V gene data show CDR1 as SQVTM and CDR2 as ANQGSEA. The CDR3 spans 11 residues.

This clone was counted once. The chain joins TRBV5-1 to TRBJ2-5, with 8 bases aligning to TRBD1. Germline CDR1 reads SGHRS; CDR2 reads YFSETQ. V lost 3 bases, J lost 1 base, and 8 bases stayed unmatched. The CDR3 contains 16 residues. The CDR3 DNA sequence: TGCGCCAGCAGCTCGGAACGACAGGGGTTCCAAGAGACCCAGTACTTC. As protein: CASSSERQGFQETQYF.

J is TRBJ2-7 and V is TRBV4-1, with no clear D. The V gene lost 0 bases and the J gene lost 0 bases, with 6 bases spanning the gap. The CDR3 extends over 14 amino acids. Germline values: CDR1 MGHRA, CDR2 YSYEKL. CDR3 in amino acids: CASSQDAVSYEQYF. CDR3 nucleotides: TGCGCCAGCAGCCAAGATGCGGTCTCCTACGAGCAGTACTTC.

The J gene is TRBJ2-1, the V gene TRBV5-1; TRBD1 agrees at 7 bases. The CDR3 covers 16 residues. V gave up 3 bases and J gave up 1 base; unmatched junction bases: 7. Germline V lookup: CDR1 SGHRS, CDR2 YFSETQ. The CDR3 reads CASSSGGQRSYNEQFF. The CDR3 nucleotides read TGCGCCAGCAGCTCAGGGGGACAGAGATCCTACAATGAGCAGTTCTTC.

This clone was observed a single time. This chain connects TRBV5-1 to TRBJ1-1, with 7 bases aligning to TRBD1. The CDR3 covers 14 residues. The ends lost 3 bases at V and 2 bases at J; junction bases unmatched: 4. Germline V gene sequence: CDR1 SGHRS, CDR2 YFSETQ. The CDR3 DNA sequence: TGCGCCAGCAGCTCGGGACAGATCAACACTGAAGCTTTCTTT. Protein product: CASSSGQINTEAFF.

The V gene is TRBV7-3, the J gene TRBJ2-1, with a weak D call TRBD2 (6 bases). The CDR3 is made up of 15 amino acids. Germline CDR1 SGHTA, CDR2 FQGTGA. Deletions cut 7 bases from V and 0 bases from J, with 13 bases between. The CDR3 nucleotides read TGTGCCAGCACTAGCGCCTTCAGCTCCTACAATGAGCAGTTCTTC. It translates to CASTSAFSSYNEQFF.

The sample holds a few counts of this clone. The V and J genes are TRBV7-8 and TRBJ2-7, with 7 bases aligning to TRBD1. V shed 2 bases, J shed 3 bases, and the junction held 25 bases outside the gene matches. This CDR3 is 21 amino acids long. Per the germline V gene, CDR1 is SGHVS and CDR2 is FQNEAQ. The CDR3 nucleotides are TGTGCCAGCAGCTTAAGTGTCTTGAGAAGGGCCCAGGGGGTCCGCCACTACGAGCAGTACTTC. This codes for CASSLSVLRRAQGVRHYEQYF.

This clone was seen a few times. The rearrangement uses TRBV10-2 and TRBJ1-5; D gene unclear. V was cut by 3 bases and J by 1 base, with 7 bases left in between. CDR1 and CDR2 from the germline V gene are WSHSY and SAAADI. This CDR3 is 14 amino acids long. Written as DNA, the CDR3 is TGCGCCAGCAGTGACGACGGGAGCAATCAGCCCCAGCATTTT. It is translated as CASSDDGSNQPQHF.

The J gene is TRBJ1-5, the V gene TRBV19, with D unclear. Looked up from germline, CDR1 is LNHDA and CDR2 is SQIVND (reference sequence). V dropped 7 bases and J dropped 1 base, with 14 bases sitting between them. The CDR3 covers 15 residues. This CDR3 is CASKDRGASNQPQHF. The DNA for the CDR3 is TGTGCCAGTAAGGATCGAGGTGCGAGCAATCAGCCCCAGCATTTT.